These T cell receptor beta chains were read from a single sample in a study of T cell changes during pregnancy in multiple sclerosis. Generated by immunoSEQ multiplex PCR, the TCRdb table keeps only in-frame clones and is missing some. The table includes under 100,000 clones, about 95% detected once. The sample in question was peripheral blood, obtained in the second trimester of pregnancy. The receptors were sampled from a female donor with multiple sclerosis, enrolled in a pregnancy study. CDR3s include the opening cysteine and the closing phenylalanine or tryptophan. A D gene is named only where the DNA matches it firmly. For some rows the clone size is stated as once, few or many, or as a class when expanded; others skip it.

D	V	size	J	CDR3	DNA
TRBD2	TRBV11-2	once	TRBJ2-3	CASSPGLAGGIHTQYF	TGTGCCAGCAGCCCCGGACTAGCGGGAGGAATTCATACGCAGTATTTT
.	TRBV2	.	TRBJ2-7	CATPRGLPAEQYF	TGTGCCACCCCCAGGGGACTACCGGCGGAGCAGTACTTC
.	TRBV7-6	.	TRBJ1-3	CASSPLRGAGGNTIYF	TGTGCCAGCAGTCCCCTACGGGGAGCAGGTGGAAACACCATATATTTT
.	TRBV11-2	.	TRBJ1-1	CASSLRVNTEAFF	TGTGCCAGCAGCCTCCGGGTGAACACTGAAGCTTTCTTT
.	TRBV19	few	TRBJ2-7	CASSIGEGYEQYF	TGTGCCAGTAGTATTGGTGAGGGCTACGAGCAGTACTTC
TRBD1	TRBV5-1	.	TRBJ2-3	CASKEGQGLTDTQYF	TGCGCCAGCAAAGAGGGACAGGGACTCACAGATACGCAGTATTTT
.	TRBV27	.	TRBJ1-1	CASSSLNSLHTEAFF	TGTGCCAGCAGTAGTCTAAACAGCCTGCACACTGAAGCTTTCTTT
TRBD2	TRBV9	.	TRBJ2-1	CASSVTSGNYNEQFF	TGTGCCAGCAGCGTGACTAGCGGGAACTACAATGAGCAGTTCTTC
.	TRBV28	.	TRBJ1-1	CASTTLQARSAEAFF	TGTGCCAGCACCACCCTTCAGGCCCGGTCCGCTGAAGCTTTCTTT
.	TRBV11-1	.	TRBJ2-7	CASSLREGALREQYF	TGTGCCAGCAGCCTTCGGGAGGGGGCTCTTCGCGAGCAGTACTTC
.	TRBV6-1	.	TRBJ2-2	CASQTPLGGVELFF	TGTGCCAGCCAAACGCCCCTAGGGGGGGTGGAGCTGTTTTTT
TRBD2	TRBV11-2	.	TRBJ2-4	CASSLAASGNFLAKNIQYF	TGTGCCAGCAGCTTAGCTGCTAGCGGGAACTTTTTAGCCAAAAACATTCAGTACTTC
TRBD1	TRBV27	.	TRBJ2-1	CASTNRGALGYNEQFF	TGTGCCAGCACAAACAGGGGGGCGTTAGGCTACAATGAGCAGTTCTTC
TRBD1	TRBV7-8	.	TRBJ2-2	CASSRRTGATGELFF	TGTGCCAGCAGCCGACGGACAGGGGCCACCGGGGAGCTGTTTTTT
.	TRBV11-2	.	TRBJ2-7	CASSLASPYEQYF	TGTGCCAGCAGCTTAGCGTCCCCCTACGAGCAGTACTTC
.	TRBV27	.	TRBJ2-2	CASSLQWNTGELFF	TGTGCCAGCAGTTTACAGTGGAACACCGGGGAGCTGTTTTTT
.	TRBV2	.	TRBJ2-3	CASSTRGPDTQYF	TGTGCCAGCAGTACCAGGGGCCCAGATACGCAGTATTTT
TRBD2	TRBV7-9	.	TRBJ2-7	CASSARGVGEQYF	TGTGCCAGCAGCGCCCGGGGGGTCGGGGAGCAGTACTTC
.	TRBV25-1	.	TRBJ1-4	CASSGRFRGNEKLFF	TGTGCCAGCAGTGGAAGATTTCGGGGTAATGAAAAACTGTTTTTT
.	TRBV27	once	TRBJ1-5	CASSPGQIEPQHF	TGTGCCAGCAGTCCGGGTCAAATAGAGCCCCAGCATTTT
TRBD2	TRBV7-6	.	TRBJ2-3	CASSLGGGAPDTQYF	TGTGCCAGCAGCTTGGGCGGGGGGGCACCAGATACGCAGTATTTT
TRBD2	TRBV4-2	.	TRBJ2-7	CASSILAGGTYEQYF	TGTGCCAGCAGTATTTTAGCGGGAGGAACCTACGAGCAGTACTTC
.	TRBV6-5	.	TRBJ1-2	CASSYEGAGYGYTF	TGTGCCAGCAGTTACGAGGGTGCGGGCTATGGCTACACCTTC
TRBD1	TRBV27	.	TRBJ2-1	CASRPWTGTPNEQFF	TGTGCCAGCAGACCTTGGACAGGGACCCCTAATGAGCAGTTCTTC
.	TRBV2	.	TRBJ1-1	CASRMGGGNTEAFF	TGTGCCAGCAGAATGGGGGGTGGGAACACTGAAGCTTTCTTT